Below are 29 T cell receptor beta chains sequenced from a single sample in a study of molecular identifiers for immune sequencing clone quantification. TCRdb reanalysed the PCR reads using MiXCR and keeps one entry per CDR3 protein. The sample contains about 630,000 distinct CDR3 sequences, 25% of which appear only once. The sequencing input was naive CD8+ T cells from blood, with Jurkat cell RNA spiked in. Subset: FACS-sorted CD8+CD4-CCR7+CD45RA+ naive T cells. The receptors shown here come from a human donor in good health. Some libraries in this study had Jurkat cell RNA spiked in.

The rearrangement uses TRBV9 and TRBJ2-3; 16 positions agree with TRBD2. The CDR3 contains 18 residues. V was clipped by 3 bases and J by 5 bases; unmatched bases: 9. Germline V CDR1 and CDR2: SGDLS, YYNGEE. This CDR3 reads CASSGPGLAGGPVDTQYF. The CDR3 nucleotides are TGTGCCAGCAGCGGACCGGGACTAGCGGGGGGGCCCGTAGATACGCAGTATTTT.

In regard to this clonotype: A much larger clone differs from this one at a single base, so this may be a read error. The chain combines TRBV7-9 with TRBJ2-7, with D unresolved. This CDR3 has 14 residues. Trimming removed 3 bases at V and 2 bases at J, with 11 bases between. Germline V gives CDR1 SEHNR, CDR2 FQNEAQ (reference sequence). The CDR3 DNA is TGTGCCAGCAGCTTCCCCCAGGCCCCCTACGAGCAGTACTTC. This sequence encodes CASSFPQAPYEQYF.

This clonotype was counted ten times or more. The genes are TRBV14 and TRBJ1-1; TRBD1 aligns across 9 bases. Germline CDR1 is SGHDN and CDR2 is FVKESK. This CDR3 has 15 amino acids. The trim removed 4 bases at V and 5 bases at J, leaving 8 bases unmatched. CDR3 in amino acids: CASSPEGQGRTEAFF. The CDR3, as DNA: TGTGCCAGCAGCCCAGAGGGACAGGGTCGGACTGAAGCTTTCTTT. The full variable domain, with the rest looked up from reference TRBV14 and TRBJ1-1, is EAGVTQFPSHSVIEKGQTVTLRCDPISGHDNLYWYRRVMGKEIKFLLHFVKESKQDESGMPNNRFLAERTGGTYSTLKVQPAELEDSGVYFCASSPEGQGRTEAFFGQGTRLTVV.

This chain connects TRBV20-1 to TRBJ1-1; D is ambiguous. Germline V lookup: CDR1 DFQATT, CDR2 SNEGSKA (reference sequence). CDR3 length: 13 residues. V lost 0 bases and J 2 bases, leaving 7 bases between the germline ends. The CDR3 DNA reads TGCAGTGCTAGAGATCAAATAAACACTGAAGCTTTCTTT. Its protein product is CSARDQINTEAFF.

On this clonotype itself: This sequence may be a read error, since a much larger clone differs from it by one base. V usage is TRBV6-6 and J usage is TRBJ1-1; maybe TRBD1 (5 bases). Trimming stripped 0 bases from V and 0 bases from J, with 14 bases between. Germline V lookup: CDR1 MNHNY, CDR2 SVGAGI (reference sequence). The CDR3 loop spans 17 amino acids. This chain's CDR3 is CASSYSMVGALNTEAFF. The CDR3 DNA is TGTGCCAGCAGTTACTCGATGGTAGGGGCACTGAACACTGAAGCTTTCTTT.

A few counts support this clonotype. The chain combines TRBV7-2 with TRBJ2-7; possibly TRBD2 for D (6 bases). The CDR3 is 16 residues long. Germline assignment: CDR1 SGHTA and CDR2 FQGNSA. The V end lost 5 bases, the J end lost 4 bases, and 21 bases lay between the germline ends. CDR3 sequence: CASSINPGTGGYEQYF. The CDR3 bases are TGTGCCAGCAGCATAAACCCCGGGACTGGGGGTTACGAGCAGTACTTC.

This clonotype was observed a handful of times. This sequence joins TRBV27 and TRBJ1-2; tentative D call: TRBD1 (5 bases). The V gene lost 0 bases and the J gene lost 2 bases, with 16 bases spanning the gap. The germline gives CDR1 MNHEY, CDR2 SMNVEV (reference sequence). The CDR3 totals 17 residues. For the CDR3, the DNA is TGTGCCAGCAGTTTATCGAGGGCAGGGTCCTTGAACTATGGCTACACCTTC. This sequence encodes CASSLSRAGSLNYGYTF.

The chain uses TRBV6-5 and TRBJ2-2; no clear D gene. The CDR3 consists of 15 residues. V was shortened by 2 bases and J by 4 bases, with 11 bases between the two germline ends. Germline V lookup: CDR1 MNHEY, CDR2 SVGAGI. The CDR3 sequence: CASSYGAEGTGELFF. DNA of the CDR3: TGTGCCAGCAGTTACGGCGCGGAAGGCACCGGGGAGCTGTTTTTT.

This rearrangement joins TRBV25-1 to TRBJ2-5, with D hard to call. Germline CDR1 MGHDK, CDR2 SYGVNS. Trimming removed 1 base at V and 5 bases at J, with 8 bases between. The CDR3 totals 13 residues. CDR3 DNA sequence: TGTGCCAGCAGTGAATCCCTGGCTGAGACCCAGTACTTC. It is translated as CASSESLAETQYF.

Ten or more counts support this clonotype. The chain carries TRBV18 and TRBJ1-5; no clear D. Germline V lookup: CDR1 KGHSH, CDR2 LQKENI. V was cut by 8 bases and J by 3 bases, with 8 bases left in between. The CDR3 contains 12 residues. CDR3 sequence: CASSPDNQPQHF. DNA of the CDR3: TGTGCCAGCAGCCCGGACAATCAGCCCCAGCATTTT. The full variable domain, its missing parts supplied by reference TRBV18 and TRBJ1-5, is NAGVMQNPRHLVRRRGQEARLRCSPMKGHSHVYWYRQLPEEGLKFMVYLQKENIIDESGMPKERFSAEFPKEGPSILRIQQVVRGDSAAYFCASSPDNQPQHFGDGTRLSIL.

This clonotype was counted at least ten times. The CDR3 bases are TGCAGTGCTAACCCCCTCGGCCCGCAGTATTTT. Translating gives CSANPLGPQYF. V is TRBV20-1 and J is TRBJ2-3; no clear D. V lost 4 bases, J lost 10 bases, and 12 bases lay in between. In germline, CDR1 is DFQATT, CDR2 SNEGSKA (reference sequence). The CDR3 is made up of 11 amino acids.

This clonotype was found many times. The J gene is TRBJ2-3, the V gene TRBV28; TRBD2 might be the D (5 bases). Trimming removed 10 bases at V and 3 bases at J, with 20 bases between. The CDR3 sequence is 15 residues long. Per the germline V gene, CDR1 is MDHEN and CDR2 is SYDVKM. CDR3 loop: CAITRSEGPTDTQYF. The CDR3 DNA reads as TGTGCCATCACTCGAAGCGAGGGCCCGACAGATACGCAGTATTTT.

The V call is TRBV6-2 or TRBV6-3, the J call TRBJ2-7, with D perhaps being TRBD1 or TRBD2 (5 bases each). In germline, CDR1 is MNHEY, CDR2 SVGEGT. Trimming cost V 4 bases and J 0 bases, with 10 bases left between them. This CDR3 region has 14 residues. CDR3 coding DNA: TGTGCCAGCAGTTGGGACGTACCCTCCTACGAGCAGTACTTC. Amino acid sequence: CASSWDVPSYEQYF.

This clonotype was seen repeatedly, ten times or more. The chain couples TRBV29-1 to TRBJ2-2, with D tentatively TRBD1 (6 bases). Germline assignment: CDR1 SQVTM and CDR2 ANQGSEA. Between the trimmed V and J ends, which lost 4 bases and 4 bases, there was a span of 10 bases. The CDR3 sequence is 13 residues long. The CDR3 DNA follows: TGCAGCGTTGTTTTCAGGGGCACCGGGGAGCTGTTTTTT. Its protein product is CSVVFRGTGELFF.

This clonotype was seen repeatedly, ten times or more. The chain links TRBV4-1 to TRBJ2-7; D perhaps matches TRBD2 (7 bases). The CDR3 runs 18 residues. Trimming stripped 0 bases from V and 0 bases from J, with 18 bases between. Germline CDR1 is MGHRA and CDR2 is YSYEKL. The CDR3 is CASSQEPPGGGHSYEQYF. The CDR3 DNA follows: TGCGCCAGCAGCCAAGAACCGCCGGGGGGCGGACACTCCTACGAGCAGTACTTC.

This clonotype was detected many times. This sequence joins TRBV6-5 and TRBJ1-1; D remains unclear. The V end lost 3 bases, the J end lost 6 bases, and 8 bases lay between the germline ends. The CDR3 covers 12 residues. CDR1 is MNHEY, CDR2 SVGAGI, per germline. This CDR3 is CASSYGRSEAFF. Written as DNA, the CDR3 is TGTGCCAGCAGTTATGGGAGGTCTGAAGCTTTCTTT.

The chain's CDR3 is CAAGTGDGYTF. The CDR3 coding sequence is TGTGCCGCGGGGACAGGGGACGGCTACACCTTC. The gene calls are TRBV30 and TRBJ1-2; TRBD1 agrees at 10 bases. The length of the CDR3 is 11 residues. CDR1 and CDR2 from the germline V gene are GTSNPN and SVGIG (reference sequence). Unmatched junction bases numbered 5, after V lost 8 bases and J lost 8 bases.

In nucleotides, the CDR3 is TGTGCCAGCAGTACCCAGACTAGCGGGCGACATTCCTACGAGCAGTACTTC. Its protein is CASSTQTSGRHSYEQYF. V and J are TRBV27 and TRBJ2-7, with 10 bases lining up with TRBD2. Trimming took 5 bases from V and 1 from J; bases not matched to a gene: 11. The CDR3 contains 17 residues. The germline CDR1 and CDR2 sequences are MNHEY and SMNVEV (reference sequence).

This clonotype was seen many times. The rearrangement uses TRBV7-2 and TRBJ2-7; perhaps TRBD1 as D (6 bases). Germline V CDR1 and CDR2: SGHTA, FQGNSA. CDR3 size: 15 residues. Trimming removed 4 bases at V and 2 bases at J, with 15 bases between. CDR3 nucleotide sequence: TGTGCCAGCAGCTACCACCGGGACAAAGCCTACGAGCAGTACTTC. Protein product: CASSYHRDKAYEQYF.

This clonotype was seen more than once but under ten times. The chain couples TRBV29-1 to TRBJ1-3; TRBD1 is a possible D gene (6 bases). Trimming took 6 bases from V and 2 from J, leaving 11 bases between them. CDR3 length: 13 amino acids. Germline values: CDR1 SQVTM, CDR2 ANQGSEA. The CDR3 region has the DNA TGCAGCGTCGAAACAGGGCCTGGAAACACCATATATTTT. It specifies CSVETGPGNTIYF.

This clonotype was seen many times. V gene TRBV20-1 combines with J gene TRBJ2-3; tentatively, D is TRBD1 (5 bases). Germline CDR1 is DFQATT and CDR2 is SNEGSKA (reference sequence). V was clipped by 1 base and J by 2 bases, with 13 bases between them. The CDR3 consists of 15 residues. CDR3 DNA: TGCAGTGCTAGAGTAATAGGGGTCAACACAGATACGCAGTATTTT. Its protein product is CSARVIGVNTDTQYF.

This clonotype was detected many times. CDR3 protein: CASSLNRGESHTYYNEQFF. The CDR3 DNA is TGTGCCAGCAGCTTAAATAGGGGCGAGAGCCATACATACTACAATGAGCAGTTCTTC. This chain joins TRBV11-2 and TRBJ2-1; a weak D match, TRBD1 (5 bases). CDR1 is SGHAT, CDR2 FQNNGV, per germline. V gave up 2 bases and J gave up 3 bases, with 23 bases separating them. CDR3 size: 19 residues. Full variable domain (outside the CDR3, taken from reference TRBV11-2 and TRBJ2-1): EAGVAQSPRYKIIEKRQSVAFWCNPISGHATLYWYQQILGQGPKLLIQFQNNGVVDDSQLPKDRFSAERLKGVDSTLKIQPAKLEDSAVYLCASSLNRGESHTYYNEQFFGPGTRLTVL.

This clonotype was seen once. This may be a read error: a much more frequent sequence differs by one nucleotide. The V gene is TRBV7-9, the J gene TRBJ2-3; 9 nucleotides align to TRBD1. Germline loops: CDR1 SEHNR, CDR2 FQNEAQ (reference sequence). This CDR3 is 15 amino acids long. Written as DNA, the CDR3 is TGTGCCAGCAGCCCGCGGGACAGGGTGCCAGATACGCCGTATTTT. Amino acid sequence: CASSPRDRVPDTPYF.

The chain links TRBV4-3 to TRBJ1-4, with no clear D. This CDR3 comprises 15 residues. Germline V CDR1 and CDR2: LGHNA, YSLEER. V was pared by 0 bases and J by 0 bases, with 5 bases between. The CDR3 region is CASSQDSSTNEKLFF. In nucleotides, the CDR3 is TGCGCCAGCAGCCAAGACTCTTCAACTAATGAAAAACTGTTTTTT.

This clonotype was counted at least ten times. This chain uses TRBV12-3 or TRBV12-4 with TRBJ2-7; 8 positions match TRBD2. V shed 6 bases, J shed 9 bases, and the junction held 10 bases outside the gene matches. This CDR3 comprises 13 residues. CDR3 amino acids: CASSPDSAGGQYF. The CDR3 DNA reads TGTGCCAGCAGCCCCGACTCGGCGGGAGGGCAGTACTTC.

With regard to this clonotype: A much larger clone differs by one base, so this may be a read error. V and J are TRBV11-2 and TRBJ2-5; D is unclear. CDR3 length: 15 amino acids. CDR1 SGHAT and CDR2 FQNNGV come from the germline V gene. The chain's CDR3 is CACSSDWSLQETQYF. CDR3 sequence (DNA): TGTGCCTGCAGCTCCGATTGGTCGTTGCAAGAGACCCAGTACTTC.

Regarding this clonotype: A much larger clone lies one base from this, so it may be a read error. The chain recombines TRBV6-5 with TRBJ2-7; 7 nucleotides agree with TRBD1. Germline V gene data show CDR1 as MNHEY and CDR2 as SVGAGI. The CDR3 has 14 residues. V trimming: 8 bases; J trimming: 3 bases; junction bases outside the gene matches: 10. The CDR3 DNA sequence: TGTGCCAGCCCCCAACAGGGGTCTGGCTACGAGCAGTACTTC. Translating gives CASPQQGSGYEQYF.

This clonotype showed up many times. Here the CDR3 DNA reads TGCAGTTACTCGACTAGCGGGAGATACGAGCAGTACTTC. It specifies CSYSTSGRYEQYF. The chain couples TRBV20-1 to TRBJ2-7; 12 bases are a match to TRBD2. CDR1 and CDR2 (germline): DFQATT, SNEGSKA (reference sequence). V gave up 8 bases and J gave up 4 bases; unmatched junction bases: 6. There are 13 residues in the CDR3.

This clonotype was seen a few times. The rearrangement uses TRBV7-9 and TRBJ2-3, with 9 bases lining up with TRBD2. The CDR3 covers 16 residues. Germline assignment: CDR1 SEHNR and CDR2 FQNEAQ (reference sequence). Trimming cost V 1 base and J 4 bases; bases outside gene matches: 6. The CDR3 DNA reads TGTGCCAGCAGCTTAGGTGATAGCGGGAGCTCAGATACGCAGTATTTT. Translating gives CASSLGDSGSSDTQYF.